This T cell receptor (beta chain) derives from a study of glioma-infiltrating T cells. Study-wide results and limits: Non-neoplastic patients had below-expected tissue-blood divergence, while all gliomas exceeded expectation. Tissue and blood shared very few CDR3 sequences.

Points on this clonotype: Antigen: not known.

Using RNA template, CDR3s of TCR alpha and beta were amplified with iRepertoire arm-PCR. For one-step reverse transcription and amplification, roughly 95-450 ng of tissue mRNA or PBMC total RNA was used. MiXCR, run by TCRdb on the multiplex PCR reads, gives a single entry per CDR3 protein. Here the sample spans approximately 130,000 distinct CDR3 sequences, under 30% being singletons. There are 16 residues in the CDR3. Trimming left V 5 bases short and J 1 base short, with 15 bases between. Germline values: CDR1 LNHDA, CDR2 SQIVND (reference sequence). The TCR sequence derives from a human donor with low-grade glioma or glioblastoma, undergoing nonglioma brain surgery, or in good health (not recorded which). This sequence joins TRBV19 and TRBJ1-5; the D gene is possibly TRBD1 (5 bases). Material for sequencing was glioma tissue, nonneoplastic brain tissue, or PBMCs (not recorded which). CDR3 region: CASSDGQGKSNQPQHF. The DNA for the CDR3 is TGTGCCAGTAGTGATGGGCAGGGTAAAAGCAATCAGCCCCAGCATTTT. Looking up the rest from reference TRBV19 and TRBJ1-5 gives the full variable domain: DGGITQSPKYLFRKEGQNVTLSCEQNLNHDAMYWYRQDPGQGLRLIYYSQIVNDFQKGDIAEGYSVSREKKESFPLTVTSAQKNPTAFYLCASSDGQGKSNQPQHFGDGTRLSIL.